This T cell receptor beta chain originates from a study of Ad26.COV2.S vaccination and SARS-CoV-2 variants. Study background: Intramuscular Ad26.COV2.S at 5x10^10 or 1x10^11 viral particles. The study's findings and limits: Those who received vaccine or placebo ended up with similar non-spike TCR breadth. Vaccine recipients showed a spike-specific TCR breadth that was higher than in placebo recipients. Reports say spike-specific CD8+ and CD4+ T cell responses covered substantial breadth after vaccination.

Here immunoSEQ multiplex PCR was the method, and the copy in TCRdb shows in-frame clones only, minus some. The sample lists 350,000 to 450,000 clones, 89% seen once, with around 1.8% in the top ten. Treatment of the sample: some 19 received Ad26.COV2.S at low or high dose, single or two shots; 5 received placebo; per-sample allocation not given. Day 63 following the first vaccine or placebo injection was when the samples were taken. With respect to this clone: What it binds is not known.

CDR1 is MNHEY and CDR2 is SVGAGI in the germline V gene. The CDR3 totals 15 residues. The V end lost 0 bases, the J end lost 7 bases, and 12 bases lay between the germline ends. The sequencing used peripheral blood, collected in a trial of Ad26.COV2.S vaccine versus placebo. The J gene is TRBJ1-4, the V gene TRBV6-5; D is perhaps TRBD1 (6 bases). The origin of this receptor is a person between 18 and 60 years old who received the Ad26.COV2.S COVID-19 vaccine or a placebo. CDR3 nucleotide sequence: TGTGCCAGCAGTTACTCGAGAGGGGGAGGTGAAAAACTGTTTTTT. It specifies CASSYSRGGGEKLFF.